This record concerns one T cell receptor beta chain sequence. No antigen is known for it. The sample originates from a study of siplizumab effects on memory and regulatory T cells. The study, taken as a whole, reports: Few alloreactive clones mapped to unstimulated subsets.

Clones were read by immunoSEQ multiplex PCR, and TCRdb kept only the in-frame ones, dropping some. The table records more than 75,000 clones, over 85% of them present only once. From germline, CDR1 is LNHDA and CDR2 SQIVND (reference sequence). V lost 8 bases and J lost 3; bases outside the gene matches: 13. The CDR3 contains 15 residues. The rearrangement links TRBV19 to TRBJ2-7, with 7 bases matching TRBD1. The TCR originated in a human donor in good health. The sequencing sample was made of CD8+ T cells sorted from blood. The CDR3 region is CASWGRTGKHYEQYF. The CDR3 DNA reads TGTGCCAGTTGGGGACGGACAGGAAAACACTACGAGCAGTACTTC.